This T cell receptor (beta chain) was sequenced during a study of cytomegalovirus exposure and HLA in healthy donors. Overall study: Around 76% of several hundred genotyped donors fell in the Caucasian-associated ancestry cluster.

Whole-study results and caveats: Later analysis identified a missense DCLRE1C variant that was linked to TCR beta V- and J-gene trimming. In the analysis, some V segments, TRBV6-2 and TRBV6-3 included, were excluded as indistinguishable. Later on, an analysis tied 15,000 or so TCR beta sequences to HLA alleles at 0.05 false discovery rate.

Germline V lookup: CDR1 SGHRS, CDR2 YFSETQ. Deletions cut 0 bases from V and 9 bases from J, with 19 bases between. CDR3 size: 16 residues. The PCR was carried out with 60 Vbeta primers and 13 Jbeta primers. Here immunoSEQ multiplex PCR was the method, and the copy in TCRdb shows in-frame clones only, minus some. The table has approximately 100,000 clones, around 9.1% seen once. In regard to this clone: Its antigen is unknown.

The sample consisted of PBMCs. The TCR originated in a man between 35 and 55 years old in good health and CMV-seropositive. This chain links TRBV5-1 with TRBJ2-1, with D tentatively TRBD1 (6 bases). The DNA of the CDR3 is TGCGCCAGCAGCTTGGCCTGGATCACAGGGAGAGGTGAGCAGTTCTTC. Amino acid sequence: CASSLAWITGRGEQFF.